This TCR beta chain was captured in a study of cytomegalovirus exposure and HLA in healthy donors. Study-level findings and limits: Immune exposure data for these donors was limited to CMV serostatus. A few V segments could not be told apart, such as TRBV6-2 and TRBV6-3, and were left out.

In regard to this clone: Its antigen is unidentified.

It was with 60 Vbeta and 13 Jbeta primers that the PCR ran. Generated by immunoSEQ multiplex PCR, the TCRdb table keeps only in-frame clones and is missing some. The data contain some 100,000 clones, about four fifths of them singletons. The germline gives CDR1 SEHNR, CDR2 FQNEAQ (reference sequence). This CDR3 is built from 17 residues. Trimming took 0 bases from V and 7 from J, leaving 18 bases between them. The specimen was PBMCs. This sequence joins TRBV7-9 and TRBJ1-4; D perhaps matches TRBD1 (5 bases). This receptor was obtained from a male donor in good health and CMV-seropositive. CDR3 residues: CASSLAWNDRGVEKLFF. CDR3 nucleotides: TGTGCCAGCAGCTTAGCGTGGAACGACCGGGGGGTTGAAAAACTGTTTTTT.